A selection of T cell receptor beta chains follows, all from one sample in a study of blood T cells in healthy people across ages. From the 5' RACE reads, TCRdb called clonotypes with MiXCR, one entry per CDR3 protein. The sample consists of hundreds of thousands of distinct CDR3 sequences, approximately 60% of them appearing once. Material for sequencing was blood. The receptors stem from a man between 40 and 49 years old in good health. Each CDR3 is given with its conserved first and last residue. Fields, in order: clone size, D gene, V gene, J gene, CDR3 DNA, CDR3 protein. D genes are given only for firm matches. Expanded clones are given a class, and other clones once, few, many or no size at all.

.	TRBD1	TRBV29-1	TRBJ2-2	TGCAGCGGGGGACAGGGGAACACCGGGGAGTTGTTTTTT	CSGGQGNTGELFF
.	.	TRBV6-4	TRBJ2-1	TGTGCCAGCATTGGACCGCGTATCTCCTGCAATGAGCAGTTCTTC	CASIGPRISCNEQFF
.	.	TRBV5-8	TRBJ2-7	TGTGCCAGCAGCTCCGAGACTAACGAGCAGTACTTC	CASSSETNEQYF
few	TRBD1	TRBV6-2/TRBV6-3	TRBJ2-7	TGTGCCAGCAGTTTTGGCCCCGGGACAGCAATTTCGGACTACGAGCAGTACTTC	CASSFGPGTAISDYEQYF
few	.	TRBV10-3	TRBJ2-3	TGTGCCATCAGTGAGTTTTGGGCAGGTGATAACACAGATACGCAGTATTTT	CAISEFWAGDNTDTQYF
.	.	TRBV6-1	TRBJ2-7	TGTGCCAGCAGTGAACAACAGGGAGGGGGCTACGAGCAGTACTTC	CASSEQQGGGYEQYF
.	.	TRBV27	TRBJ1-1	TGTGCCAGCAGTTACTGGTCGGGGCGAGAAGCTTTCTTT	CASSYWSGREAFF
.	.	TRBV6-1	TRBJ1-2	TGTGCCAGCAGCGGGAATCGAGACAGTGGGGAAGCTAACTATGGCTACACCTTC	CASSGNRDSGEANYGYTF
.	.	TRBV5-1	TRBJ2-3	TGTGCCAGCAGTTTATCCGGGGGCGGCACAGATACGCAGTATTTT	CASSLSGGGTDTQYF
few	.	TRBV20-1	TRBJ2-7	TGCAGTGTCCCCGGGACGGTGAGCTCCTACGAGCAGTACTTC	CSVPGTVSSYEQYF
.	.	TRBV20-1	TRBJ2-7	TGCAGTGCTAGCCTGACTGGGGCGGCCTACGAGCAGTACTTC	CSASLTGAAYEQYF
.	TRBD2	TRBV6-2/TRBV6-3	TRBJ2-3	TGTGCCAGCAGTTACGGGACTAGCGGGAGACGGGGGACAGATACGCAGTATTTT	CASSYGTSGRRGTDTQYF
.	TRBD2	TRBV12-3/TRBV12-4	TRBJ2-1	TGTGCCAGCAGGATCACTAGCGGGTCGCCCCGCTCCTACAATGAGCAGTTCTTC	CASRITSGSPRSYNEQFF
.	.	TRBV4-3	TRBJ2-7	TGCGCCAGCAGCCAAGTCAGGGAGGCCTCCTACGAGCAGTACTTC	CASSQVREASYEQYF
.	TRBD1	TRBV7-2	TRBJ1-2	TGTGCCAGCAGCTCCGGTACCACAGGGGCCGTGGATGGCTACACCTTC	CASSSGTTGAVDGYTF
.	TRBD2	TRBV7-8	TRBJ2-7	TGTGCCAGCAGCTTAGCGGCTAGCGGGGGGTCCTACGAGCAGTACTTC	CASSLAASGGSYEQYF